These 20 T cell receptor beta chains originate from one sample sequenced in a study of cytomegalovirus exposure and HLA in healthy donors. TCRdb keeps only in-frame clones here, not all; method: immunoSEQ multiplex PCR. The repertoire includes about 120,000 clones, around nine tenths of them detected once, and around 1.8% sits in the top ten. Sequences were obtained from PBMCs. These receptors were collected from a woman between 18 and 30 years old in good health and CMV-seronegative.

The chain joins TRBV5-1 to TRBJ2-6, with D hard to call. The CDR3 runs to 17 residues. Trimming took 4 bases from V and 0 from J, leaving 14 bases between them. The germline CDR1 and CDR2 sequences are SGHRS and YFSETQ. CDR3 coding DNA: TGCGCCAGCAGCCATCAAAAAACAAACTCTGGGGCCAACGTCCTGACTTTC. Encoded protein: CASSHQKTNSGANVLTF. Based on the CDR3 plus reference TRBV5-1 and TRBJ2-6, the full variable domain is KAGVTQTPRYLIKTRGQQVTLSCSPISGHRSVSWYQQTPGQGLQFLFEYFSETQRNKGNFPGRFSGRQFSNSRSEMNVSTLELGDSALYLCASSHQKTNSGANVLTFGAGSRLTVL.

A few counts support this clone. The V call is TRBV27, the J call TRBJ1-2; 11 nucleotides align to TRBD1. The CDR3 covers 12 residues. Germline CDR1 MNHEY, CDR2 SMNVEV (reference sequence). Trimming removed 6 bases from V and 8 bases from J; junction bases left unmatched: 2. The chain's CDR3 is CASRGQGAGYTF. Here the CDR3 DNA reads TGTGCCAGCAGAGGACAGGGGGCGGGCTACACCTTC.

CDR3 residues: CASSSAGGVKLFF. The CDR3 region has the DNA TGTGCCAGCAGCTCCGCGGGGGGAGTAAAACTGTTTTTT. This rearrangement joins TRBV28 to TRBJ1-4; tentatively, D is TRBD1 (5 bases). This CDR3 has 13 amino acids. Germline V gene data show CDR1 as MDHEN and CDR2 as SYDVKM. Trimming shortened V by 6 bases and J by 10 bases, and 15 bases separated the two germline ends.

This sequence joins TRBV6-1 and TRBJ1-1; tentatively, D is TRBD1 (5 bases). V dropped 4 bases and J dropped 4 bases, with 16 bases sitting between them. This CDR3 is built from 15 residues. Germline V gene data show CDR1 as MNHNS and CDR2 as SASEGT. Here the CDR3 reads CASSVRGGSGTEAFF. Here the CDR3 DNA reads TGTGCCAGCAGTGTCCGGGGGGGTTCCGGCACTGAAGCTTTCTTT.

J is TRBJ2-3 and V is TRBV4-2; TRBD2 matches 7 bases. Germline V lookup: CDR1 LGHNA, CDR2 YNFKEQ. Trimming removed 5 bases from V and 4 bases from J; junction bases left unmatched: 6. The CDR3 loop spans 14 amino acids. For the CDR3, the DNA is TGTGCCAGCAGCAAAGGGAGGGAAGCAGATACGCAGTATTTT. It specifies CASSKGREADTQYF.

J is TRBJ1-2 and V is TRBV11-2, with TRBD1 identical over 7 bases. This CDR3 has 15 residues. Trimming took 5 bases from V and 4 from J; bases not matched to a gene: 10. The germline V gene encodes CDR1 SGHAT and CDR2 FQNNGV. The CDR3 region has the DNA TGTGCCAGCAGCCGACCCGGGACAGCTGTCTATGGCTACACCTTC. This codes for CASSRPGTAVYGYTF.

The chain joins TRBV19 to TRBJ2-5; 7 positions match TRBD2. V gave up 2 bases and J gave up 2 bases; unmatched junction bases: 8. CDR3 length equals 16 residues. The germline gives CDR1 LNHDA, CDR2 SQIVND (reference sequence). The CDR3 sequence: CASSIQEAGWQETQYF. In DNA form, the CDR3 reads TGTGCCAGTAGTATACAGGAAGCGGGATGGCAAGAGACCCAGTACTTC.

The rearrangement links TRBV6-1 to TRBJ2-5; TRBD1 matches 7 bases. V lost 6 bases and J lost 2; bases outside the gene matches: 6. The CDR3 loop spans 14 amino acids. Germline CDR1 reads MNHNS; CDR2 reads SASEGT. CDR3 amino acids: CASSGQAGQETQYF. CDR3 DNA: TGTGCCAGCAGCGGACAGGCTGGACAAGAGACCCAGTACTTC.

This clone came up once. The CDR3: CASSRASAPSDTQYF. The CDR3 coding sequence is TGCGCCAGCAGCCGGGCTAGCGCTCCTTCCGATACGCAGTATTTT. The chain uses TRBV5-1 and TRBJ2-3; D might be TRBD2 (6 bases). Germline CDR1 SGHRS, CDR2 YFSETQ. The CDR3 spans 15 residues. Trimming shortened V by 4 bases and J by 6 bases, and 18 bases separated the two germline ends. The full variable domain, in which reference TRBV5-1 and TRBJ2-3 provide the parts outside the CDR3, is KAGVTQTPRYLIKTRGQQVTLSCSPISGHRSVSWYQQTPGQGLQFLFEYFSETQRNKGNFPGRFSGRQFSNSRSEMNVSTLELGDSALYLCASSRASAPSDTQYFGPGTRLTVL.

The chain is built from TRBV4-3 and TRBJ1-1; no firm D call. CDR1 and CDR2 from the germline V gene are LGHNA and YSLEER. This CDR3 contains 13 residues. V lost 10 bases and J lost 1, with 13 bases in between. This chain's CDR3 is CANGGRRNTEAFF. The DNA for the CDR3 is TGCGCCAACGGAGGACGTCGGAACACTGAAGCTTTCTTT.

This clone was recorded once. J is TRBJ1-1 and V is TRBV7-3, with a possible D match to TRBD1 (5 bases). Between the trimmed V and J ends, which lost 1 base and 3 bases, there was a span of 9 bases. CDR3 length equals 14 residues. CDR1 and CDR2 from the germline V gene are SGHTA and FQGTGA. The CDR3 spells CASSLMGGYTEAFF. CDR3 nucleotide sequence: TGTGCCAGCAGCTTAATGGGGGGATACACTGAAGCTTTCTTT.

The chain joins TRBV2 to TRBJ2-3; TRBD2 matches 8 bases. Trimming took 4 bases from V and 4 from J; bases not matched to a gene: 4. Germline V gene data show CDR1 as SNHLY and CDR2 as FYNNEI. CDR3 length: 14 amino acids. Here the CDR3 DNA reads TGTGCCAGCAGTGGACCGGGACTAGCAGATACGCAGTATTTT. It translates to CASSGPGLADTQYF.

The chain employs TRBV18 and TRBJ1-3, with 7 nucleotides matching TRBD1. Germline V lookup: CDR1 KGHSH, CDR2 LQKENI. The CDR3 extends over 15 amino acids. Trimming removed 6 bases from V and 2 bases from J; junction bases left unmatched: 7. The CDR3 sequence is CASSLTTGTGNTIYF. The CDR3 bases are TGTGCCAGCTCCCTAACGACAGGGACTGGAAACACCATATATTTT.

V usage is TRBV7-9 and J usage is TRBJ2-7; D gene unclear. Trimming removed 5 bases at V and 4 bases at J, with 12 bases between. Germline assignment: CDR1 SEHNR and CDR2 FQNEAQ (reference sequence). The CDR3 runs 13 residues. CDR3 sequence reads: CASSPKEQYEQYF. For the CDR3, the DNA is TGTGCCAGCAGCCCAAAGGAACAGTACGAGCAGTACTTC.

J is TRBJ2-5 and V is TRBV18, with D possibly TRBD1 on 6 matching bases. CDR1 is KGHSH, CDR2 LQKENI, per germline. The germline V and J ends were trimmed by 3 bases and 4 bases, with 18 bases remaining between them. This CDR3 region has 16 residues. The CDR3 region is CASSPQDRYYRETQYF. CDR3 bases: TGTGCCAGCTCACCCCAGGACAGATATTATCGAGAGACCCAGTACTTC. The variable domain in full, with the rest retrieved from reference TRBV18 and TRBJ2-5, is NAGVMQNPRHLVRRRGQEARLRCSPMKGHSHVYWYRQLPEEGLKFMVYLQKENIIDESGMPKERFSAEFPKEGPSILRIQQVVRGDSAAYFCASSPQDRYYRETQYFGPGTRLLVL.

The sample holds one count of this clone. This chain links TRBV18 with TRBJ1-3, with 10 bases matching TRBD1. Germline CDR1 reads KGHSH; CDR2 reads LQKENI. The CDR3 extends over 15 amino acids. The junction had 6 bases not matched to a gene; V was cut back by 6 bases and J by 4 bases. CDR3 sequence reads: CASSPDRGPGNTIYF. CDR3 nucleotides: TGTGCCAGCTCCCCCGACAGGGGGCCGGGAAACACCATATATTTT.

The chain couples TRBV5-6 to TRBJ1-6; TRBD1 aligns across 8 bases. CDR1 and CDR2 (germline): SGHDT, YYEEEE. The J segment lost 3 bases and the V segment lost 3 bases, leaving 2 bases of the junction unmatched. The CDR3 is made up of 15 amino acids. The chain's CDR3 is CASSSGQGYNSPLHF. In DNA form, the CDR3 reads TGTGCCAGCAGCTCAGGACAGGGCTATAATTCACCCCTCCACTTT. The full variable domain, completed using reference TRBV5-6 and TRBJ1-6, is DAGVTQSPTHLIKTRGQQVTLRCSPKSGHDTVSWYQQALGQGPQFIFQYYEEEERQRGNFPDRFSGHQFPNYSSELNVNALLLGDSALYLCASSSGQGYNSPLHFGNGTRLTVT.

As concerns this clone: A read error may account for a junction end that differs from germline. The rearrangement joins TRBV7-7 to TRBJ2-5; 13 bases fit TRBD2. Germline V CDR1 and CDR2: SSHAT, FNYEAQ (reference sequence). The CDR3 consists of 18 residues. The CDR3 loop is CASSSLLPTSGGRETQYF. Written as DNA, the CDR3 is TGTGCTAGCAGCTCCTTACTCCCGACTAGCGGGGGGAGAGAGACCCAGTACTTC.

The rearrangement joins TRBV27 to TRBJ2-1; no reliable D call. CDR1 and CDR2 (germline): MNHEY, SMNVEV (reference sequence). This CDR3 is 13 amino acids long. V shed 2 bases and J shed 6 bases, with 8 bases lying between them. The CDR3: CASSLGPRNEQFF. CDR3 nucleotides: TGTGCCAGCAGTTTAGGGCCACGCAATGAGCAGTTCTTC.

The chain combines TRBV6-1 with TRBJ1-5, with a possible D match to TRBD1 (6 bases). V gave up 6 bases and J gave up 6 bases, with 9 bases separating them. This CDR3 has 12 amino acids. The V gene's germline CDR1 is MNHNS and CDR2 SASEGT. CDR3 amino acids: CASREQGQPQHF. As DNA, the CDR3 is TGTGCCAGCAGGGAACAGGGTCAGCCCCAGCATTTT.